The 27 T cell receptor beta chains given below trace back to one sample, sequenced in a study of blood T cell repertoires in COVID-19. Repertoires were generated with immunoSEQ multiplex PCR, while TCRdb's copy carries only in-frame clones and drops some. The table includes 90,000 to 120,000 clones, about 90% detected once. Sequences were obtained from peripheral blood. These receptors were taken from a man in his forties or fifties with acute or convalescent COVID-19.

The chain links TRBV6-5 to TRBJ1-3; 8 positions match TRBD1. The CDR3 is 13 residues long. V trimming: 6 bases; J trimming: 10 bases; junction bases outside the gene matches: 8. Per germline, CDR1 MNHEY and CDR2 SVGAGI. For the CDR3, the DNA is TGTGCCAGCAGCACTCCCGGGACAGGAACCATATATTTT. This translates into CASSTPGTGTIYF.

This clone was detected many times. The V call is TRBV19, the J call TRBJ2-2; D is possibly TRBD2 (5 bases). CDR3 size: 14 residues. Germline CDR1 reads LNHDA; CDR2 reads SQIVND (reference sequence). V lost 6 bases and J lost 7, with 15 bases in between. This CDR3 reads CASSLTWSGGELFF. CDR3 sequence (DNA): TGTGCCAGTAGCCTAACCTGGAGCGGCGGGGAGCTGTTTTTT.

Here the CDR3 reads CSVESSGRTGELFF. CDR3 nucleotide sequence: TGCAGCGTTGAATCGAGCGGGAGAACCGGGGAGCTGTTTTTT. This sequence joins TRBV29-1 and TRBJ2-2, with 8 bases identical to TRBD2. Germline CDR1 is SQVTM and CDR2 is ANQGSEA. The J segment lost 5 bases and the V segment lost 2 bases, leaving 4 bases of the junction unmatched. The CDR3 is made up of 14 amino acids.

CDR3 sequence reads: CASSLSDNANTGELFF. Here the CDR3 DNA reads TGTGCCAGCAGCTTGTCGGACAACGCGAACACCGGGGAGCTGTTTTTT. The V and J genes are TRBV13 and TRBJ2-2; D is perhaps TRBD1 (5 bases). V lost 3 bases and J 0 bases, leaving 11 bases between the germline ends. The CDR3 totals 16 residues. Germline lookup yields CDR1 PRHDT and CDR2 FYEKMQ (reference sequence).

The chain employs TRBV6-5 and TRBJ2-7; D might be TRBD1 (6 bases). The germline V and J ends were trimmed by 7 bases and 2 bases, with 12 bases remaining between them. The CDR3 covers 13 residues. Germline CDR1 is MNHEY and CDR2 is SVGAGI. The DNA of the CDR3 is TGTGCCAGCAAAATACAGGGTCCCTACGAGCAGTACTTC. Protein product: CASKIQGPYEQYF.

V usage is TRBV5-1 and J usage is TRBJ1-1, with D perhaps matching TRBD1 (5 bases). The V gene's germline CDR1 is SGHRS and CDR2 YFSETQ. CDR3 length equals 14 residues. Deletions cut 1 base from V and 1 base from J, with 8 bases between. For the CDR3, the DNA is TGCGCCAGCAGCTTGTCGCAGGGGAACACTGAAGCTTTCTTT. Protein: CASSLSQGNTEAFF.

This clone was found a few times. The chain has TRBV12-5 and TRBJ1-6; 9 positions match TRBD1. CDR3 size: 17 residues. V shed 9 bases and J 7 bases; nucleotides not matched to a gene: 16. CDR1 is LGHNT, CDR2 FRNRAP, per germline. CDR3 in amino acids: CASSSSRDRVENSPLHF. The CDR3 DNA sequence: TGTGCTAGCAGTTCTTCAAGGGACAGGGTGGAGAATTCACCCCTCCACTTT.

This chain links TRBV5-6 with TRBJ2-3; unclear D gene. Germline CDR1 and CDR2: SGHDT and YYEEEE. Deletions cut 0 bases from V and 6 bases from J, with 5 bases between. The CDR3 has 12 residues. CDR3: CASSLDGDTQYF. CDR3 bases: TGTGCCAGCAGCTTGGACGGGGATACGCAGTATTTT.

The chain combines TRBV28 with TRBJ2-7; 7 positions match TRBD1. The germline gives CDR1 MDHEN, CDR2 SYDVKM. The V segment lost 7 bases and the J segment 9 bases; nucleotides outside the gene matches: 21. This CDR3 spans 16 amino acids. This CDR3 is CASTTGGAGEAGGQYF. The CDR3 nucleotides are TGTGCCAGCACAACAGGTGGGGCAGGAGAAGCAGGGGGGCAGTACTTC.

The chain employs TRBV5-4 and TRBJ2-1; TRBD1 is a possible D gene (6 bases). Trimming left V 4 bases short and J 8 bases short, with 22 bases between. CDR1 SGHNT and CDR2 YYREEE come from the germline V gene (reference sequence). The CDR3 is made up of 16 amino acids. The CDR3 sequence is CASSLGGRTGPDEQFF. The DNA for the CDR3 is TGTGCCAGCAGCCTTGGGGGCCGTACAGGTCCCGATGAGCAGTTCTTC.

A single count supports this clone. The J gene is TRBJ1-5, the V gene TRBV2; D might be TRBD1 (6 bases). V shed 8 bases and J shed 7 bases, with 18 bases lying between them. The CDR3 length is 14 residues. Germline V lookup: CDR1 SNHLY, CDR2 FYNNEI. The CDR3 nucleotides read TGTGCCAGCCTCGAGGACAGAACCTTGCAGCCCCAGCATTTT. It is translated as CASLEDRTLQPQHF.

The rearrangement links TRBV6-2 or TRBV6-3 to TRBJ2-6; 7 positions agree with TRBD2. Germline CDR1 reads MNHEY; CDR2 reads SVGEGT. Trimming at V came to 3 bases and at J to 13 bases, leaving 3 bases not matched to a gene. There are 12 residues in the CDR3. The CDR3 DNA follows: TGTGCCAGCAGTTATGGAGCGGGAGTCCTGACTTTC. This sequence encodes CASSYGAGVLTF.

The rearrangement links TRBV7-8 to TRBJ2-5, with 7 bases identical to TRBD2. V lost 5 bases, J lost 1 base, and 4 bases stayed unmatched. The CDR3 is 14 amino acids. The germline V gene has CDR1 SGHVS and CDR2 FQNEAQ. CDR3 coding DNA: TGTGCCAGCAGCCGGTCTAGCGGCCAAGAGACCCAGTACTTC. Amino acid sequence: CASSRSSGQETQYF.

The gene calls are TRBV10-1 and TRBJ1-1; TRBD1 is a possible D gene (6 bases). CDR3 length: 14 residues. Germline V gene data show CDR1 as WNHNN and CDR2 as SYGVQD (reference sequence). The V end was cut by 6 bases, the J end by 0 bases, with 11 bases between. The CDR3: CASSPDSMNTEAFF. The CDR3 bases are TGCGCCAGCAGCCCGGACAGCATGAACACTGAAGCTTTCTTT.

The V and J genes are TRBV7-9 and TRBJ1-1; the D gene is possibly TRBD1 (6 bases). The CDR3 spans 12 residues. Germline V gives CDR1 SEHNR, CDR2 FQNEAQ (reference sequence). V was clipped by 5 bases and J by 7 bases, with 11 bases between them. The chain's CDR3 is CASSPGQLEAFF. DNA of the CDR3: TGTGCCAGCAGCCCTGGACAGCTTGAAGCTTTCTTT.

By its share, this clone is medium-sized. This chain joins TRBV3-1 (or the pseudogene TRBV3-2) and TRBJ1-5, with D uncertain. This CDR3 is built from 14 residues. The germline gives CDR1 LGHDT, CDR2 YNNKEL (reference sequence). Trimming stripped 0 bases from V and 2 bases from J, with 5 bases between. This CDR3 is CASSQEPGNQPQHF. The DNA for the CDR3 is TGTGCCAGCAGCCAAGAACCGGGCAATCAGCCCCAGCATTTT.

The genes are TRBV7-9 and TRBJ1-3; 11 nucleotides agree with TRBD1. CDR3 length: 14 amino acids. Germline V gene data show CDR1 as SEHNR and CDR2 as FQNEAQ (reference sequence). V dropped 5 bases and J dropped 4; count of bases not matched to a gene: 1. The CDR3 loop reads CASSGQGAGNTIYF. DNA for the CDR3: TGTGCCAGCAGCGGACAGGGGGCGGGAAACACCATATATTTT.

V gene TRBV6-1 combines with J gene TRBJ2-7; TRBD2 matches at 8 bases. The CDR3 runs to 15 residues. With V trimmed by 3 bases and J by 0 bases, 4 bases remained unmatched. The V gene's germline CDR1 is MNHNS and CDR2 SASEGT. The CDR3 spells CASSEVSGTSYEQYF. In DNA form, the CDR3 reads TGTGCCAGCAGTGAGGTTAGCGGGACCTCCTACGAGCAGTACTTC.

The chain recombines TRBV11-3 with TRBJ2-1, with 9 nucleotides matching TRBD2. Trimming cost V 3 bases and J 0 bases; bases outside gene matches: 3. Looked up from germline, CDR1 is SGHNT and CDR2 is YENEEA. CDR3 length: 16 amino acids. As DNA, the CDR3 is TGTGCCAGCAGCTTTCAGCGGGAGGTCTCCTACAATGAGCAGTTCTTC. Translation gives CASSFQREVSYNEQFF.

This chain links TRBV28 with TRBJ1-2, with a possible D match to TRBD1 (5 bases). The V end was cut by 1 base, the J end by 7 bases, with 10 bases between. Germline-derived CDR1 and CDR2 are MDHEN and SYDVKM. The CDR3 is 13 amino acids. The CDR3 DNA sequence: TGTGCCAGCAGTTTATCATCCAGGGCTGGCTACACCTTC. Its protein product is CASSLSSRAGYTF.

The V and J genes are TRBV4-2 and TRBJ2-1, with 7 bases lining up with TRBD2. V trimming: 4 bases; J trimming: 2 bases; junction bases outside the gene matches: 8. This CDR3 contains 16 residues. Germline CDR1 is LGHNA and CDR2 is YNFKEQ. The CDR3 region has the DNA TGTGCCAGCAGCCCGCTACCGGGAGGACCCTACAATGAGCAGTTCTTC. Its translation: CASSPLPGGPYNEQFF.

The chain is built from TRBV5-4 and TRBJ2-3; no clear D gene. V was pared by 2 bases and J by 0 bases, with 10 bases between. The germline CDR1 and CDR2 sequences are SGHNT and YYREEE (reference sequence). CDR3 length equals 15 residues. This CDR3 is CASSFESPSTDTQYF. The CDR3, as DNA: TGTGCCAGCAGCTTCGAGTCCCCTAGCACAGATACGCAGTATTTT.

The chain uses TRBV9 and TRBJ1-6; maybe TRBD1 (5 bases). Trimming pared 2 bases from V and 7 bases from J, leaving 13 bases between. Germline V lookup: CDR1 SGDLS, CDR2 YYNGEE. The CDR3 has 15 residues. This CDR3 reads CASSVAGLRNSPLHF. CDR3 nucleotide sequence: TGTGCCAGCAGCGTGGCGGGACTGAGGAATTCACCCCTCCACTTT.

This chain links TRBV4-1 with TRBJ2-7; maybe TRBD2 (6 bases). Trimming left V 4 bases short and J 0 bases short, with 19 bases between. CDR1 is MGHRA and CDR2 is YSYEKL in the germline V gene. The CDR3 contains 17 residues. CDR3 DNA: TGCGCCAGCAGCCGCGCCTGGGGGACTGCGAGCTCCTACGAGCAGTACTTC. This encodes CASSRAWGTASSYEQYF.

A single count supports this clone. V is TRBV5-4 and J is TRBJ1-2; possible D gene TRBD1, 6 bases. Germline lookup yields CDR1 SGHNT and CDR2 YYREEE (reference sequence). V lost 2 bases to trimming and J lost 5 bases, with 16 bases between them. CDR3 length equals 15 residues. CDR3 sequence reads: CASSLQDRITYGYTF. Here the CDR3 DNA reads TGTGCCAGCAGCTTACAGGACAGAATTACATATGGCTACACCTTC.

The V and J genes are TRBV28 and TRBJ2-7; a possible D gene is TRBD1 (7 bases). Germline assignment: CDR1 MDHEN and CDR2 SYDVKM. This CDR3 is built from 16 residues. V was pared by 5 bases and J by 3 bases, with 20 bases between. CDR3 nucleotide sequence: TGTGCCAGCAGTCCTCCCTTATACAGGGGAGGCTACGAGCAGTACTTC. Translation: CASSPPLYRGGYEQYF.

The chain couples TRBV30 to TRBJ2-2; 10 bases agree with TRBD2. V trimming: 4 bases; J trimming: 0 bases; junction bases outside the gene matches: 2. Germline lookup yields CDR1 GTSNPN and CDR2 SVGIG (reference sequence). This CDR3 is 15 amino acids long. The CDR3 sequence is CAWTSGSANTGELFF. CDR3 nucleotide sequence: TGTGCCTGGACTAGCGGGAGTGCGAACACCGGGGAGCTGTTTTTT.